The 17 T cell receptor beta chains presented below share a single source sample, sequenced in a study of CD8+ T cells in alopecia areata. Extraction and reverse transcription of RNA yielded cDNA as the sequencing template. Using immunoSEQ multiplex PCR, the repertoire was profiled, and TCRdb retains in-frame clones only, with some absent. The sample records approximately 150,000 clones, 80% to 90% being singletons. This material consisted of CD8+ T cells sorted from blood, taken at week 0. The receptors here all came from a human donor with alopecia areata.

This chain links TRBV10-3 with TRBJ2-7; no firm D call. The V end lost 5 bases, the J end lost 3 bases, and 11 bases lay between the germline ends. The CDR3 covers 13 residues. Germline CDR1 reads ENHRY; CDR2 reads SYGVKD. The CDR3 reads CAISPGYDYEQYF. Here the CDR3 DNA reads TGTGCCATCAGTCCGGGTTACGACTACGAGCAGTACTTC.

The rearrangement links TRBV29-1 to TRBJ2-1; 9 nucleotides match TRBD2. CDR3 length equals 17 residues. V was pared by 0 bases and J by 0 bases, with 6 bases of the junction left unmatched. Germline CDR1 is SQVTM and CDR2 is ANQGSEA. CDR3 nucleotide sequence: TGCAGCGTTGAAGAGGTTGGAGCGGGAGGCTCCTACAATGAGCAGTTCTTC. It specifies CSVEEVGAGGSYNEQFF.

The genes are TRBV5-1 and TRBJ2-7, with D maybe TRBD1 (6 bases). V was clipped by 0 bases and J by 2 bases, with 9 bases between them. The CDR3 length is 14 residues. Germline V gives CDR1 SGHRS, CDR2 YFSETQ. DNA of the CDR3: TGCGCCAGCAGCTTGGAGGGGGAGACCTACGAGCAGTACTTC. Translating gives CASSLEGETYEQYF.

The chain links TRBV29-1 to TRBJ2-3; tentatively, D is TRBD2 (6 bases). Germline-derived CDR1 and CDR2 are SQVTM and ANQGSEA. V dropped 4 bases and J dropped 1 base, with 12 bases sitting between them. There are 14 residues in the CDR3. The CDR3 coding sequence is TGCAGCGTTGTAGGAGGGCTCGGCACAGATACGCAGTATTTT. This sequence encodes CSVVGGLGTDTQYF.

CDR3 amino acids: CASMMLNTEAFF. The CDR3 nucleotides are TGTGCCAGCATGATGCTGAACACTGAAGCTTTCTTT. The chain recombines TRBV5-6 with TRBJ1-1; D uncertain. Deletions cut 6 bases from V and 0 bases from J, with 6 bases between. Germline CDR1 SGHDT, CDR2 YYEEEE. This CDR3 region has 12 residues.

The chain carries TRBV10-3 and TRBJ2-7; D perhaps matches TRBD2 (7 bases). Germline V CDR1 and CDR2: ENHRY, SYGVKD. The CDR3 is 12 amino acids. V was clipped by 9 bases and J by 5 bases, with 14 bases between them. This chain's CDR3 is CAIRGGYDEQYF. CDR3 in DNA: TGTGCCATAAGGGGGGGCTACGACGAGCAGTACTTC.

This CDR3 is CAWSIVAGFTDTQYF. The CDR3, as DNA: TGTGCCTGGAGTATAGTGGCAGGCTTCACAGATACGCAGTATTTT. The genes are TRBV30 and TRBJ2-3; D unresolved. There are 15 residues in the CDR3. V dropped 2 bases and J dropped 2 bases, with 14 bases sitting between them. Germline V gene sequence: CDR1 GTSNPN, CDR2 SVGIG (reference sequence).

The chain joins TRBV27 to TRBJ1-1, with D possibly matching TRBD1 (6 bases). The CDR3 consists of 12 residues. CDR1 is MNHEY, CDR2 SMNVEV, per germline (reference sequence). Trimming removed 2 bases at V and 12 bases at J, with 13 bases between. CDR3 loop: CASSLVRGLTFF. CDR3 nucleotide sequence: TGTGCCAGCAGTTTAGTGCGGGGGCTGACTTTCTTT.

The chain recombines TRBV5-6 with TRBJ2-1; 7 nucleotides line up with TRBD1. CDR1 is SGHDT, CDR2 YYEEEE, per germline. The CDR3 extends over 14 amino acids. The V and J ends lost 4 bases and 2 bases, in that order; junction bases with no gene match: 3. CDR3: CASSPGTAYNEQFF. In DNA, the CDR3 is TGTGCCAGCAGCCCGGGGACAGCCTACAATGAGCAGTTCTTC.

The CDR3 DNA reads as TGCGCCAGCAGCCCACCTGGCGTCGGTGAGCAGTTCTTC. Its protein is CASSPPGVGEQFF. The chain employs TRBV4-1 and TRBJ2-1; D remains unclear. The length of the CDR3 is 13 residues. V shed 4 bases and J shed 9 bases, with 13 bases lying between them. Per the germline V gene, CDR1 is MGHRA and CDR2 is YSYEKL.

The V call is TRBV2, the J call TRBJ2-7; 7 positions match TRBD1. V was pared by 6 bases and J by 5 bases, with 4 bases of the junction left unmatched. The V gene's germline CDR1 is SNHLY and CDR2 FYNNEI. The CDR3 has 12 amino acids. In DNA, the CDR3 is TGTGCCAGCAGGTACAGGGGCCACGAGCAGTACTTC. Translated, it gives CASRYRGHEQYF.

V gene TRBV4-1 combines with J gene TRBJ2-3; TRBD2 agrees at 13 bases. The CDR3 spans 17 residues. CDR1 and CDR2 (germline): MGHRA, YSYEKL. With V trimmed by 3 bases and J by 1 base, 4 bases remained unmatched. The CDR3 region has the DNA TGCGCCAGCAGCCATAGGACTAGCGGGGGCCGCACAGATACGCAGTATTTT. Translated, it gives CASSHRTSGGRTDTQYF.

This clone has more than one count but fewer than ten. This chain uses TRBV25-1 with TRBJ2-7; D is uncertain. CDR1 is MGHDK, CDR2 SYGVNS, per germline. V shed 2 bases and J shed 4 bases, with 6 bases lying between them. This CDR3 has 12 amino acids. CDR3 region: CASSESGYEQYF. Written as DNA, the CDR3 is TGTGCCAGCAGTGAAAGTGGGTACGAGCAGTACTTC.

The genes are TRBV6-5 and TRBJ2-2; D is uncertain. This CDR3 has 14 amino acids. The V end lost 8 bases, the J end lost 6 bases, and 16 bases lay between the germline ends. Germline lookup yields CDR1 MNHEY and CDR2 SVGAGI. The CDR3 region is CASAPTTVPGELFF. CDR3 coding DNA: TGTGCCAGCGCGCCCACCACGGTCCCCGGGGAGCTGTTTTTT.

The chain is built from TRBV29-1 and TRBJ2-1, with 9 bases lining up with TRBD1. Germline CDR1 and CDR2: SQVTM and ANQGSEA. The V and J ends lost 7 bases and 8 bases, in that order; junction bases with no gene match: 9. There are 13 residues in the CDR3. The CDR3 DNA sequence: TGCAGCGGGGGACAGGGATACGGGGATGAGCAGTTCTTC. This gives the protein CSGGQGYGDEQFF.

This clone was counted a single time. The chain employs TRBV9 and TRBJ2-1, with 8 positions matching TRBD1. Germline V CDR1 and CDR2: SGDLS, YYNGEE. The CDR3 is 16 amino acids. With V trimmed by 4 bases and J by 8 bases, 14 bases remained unmatched. The CDR3 sequence: CASSPWTGMGTDEQFF. For the CDR3, the DNA is TGTGCCAGCAGCCCATGGACAGGGATGGGGACTGATGAGCAGTTCTTC.

The CDR3 DNA reads as TGTGCCAGCAGTGAGGGCCTTGGGGCCTACGAGCAGTACTTC. It is translated as CASSEGLGAYEQYF. The chain recombines TRBV25-1 with TRBJ2-7; D is uncertain. This CDR3 has 14 amino acids. Germline CDR1 is MGHDK and CDR2 is SYGVNS. Trimming shortened V by 3 bases and J by 2 bases, and 11 bases separated the two germline ends.